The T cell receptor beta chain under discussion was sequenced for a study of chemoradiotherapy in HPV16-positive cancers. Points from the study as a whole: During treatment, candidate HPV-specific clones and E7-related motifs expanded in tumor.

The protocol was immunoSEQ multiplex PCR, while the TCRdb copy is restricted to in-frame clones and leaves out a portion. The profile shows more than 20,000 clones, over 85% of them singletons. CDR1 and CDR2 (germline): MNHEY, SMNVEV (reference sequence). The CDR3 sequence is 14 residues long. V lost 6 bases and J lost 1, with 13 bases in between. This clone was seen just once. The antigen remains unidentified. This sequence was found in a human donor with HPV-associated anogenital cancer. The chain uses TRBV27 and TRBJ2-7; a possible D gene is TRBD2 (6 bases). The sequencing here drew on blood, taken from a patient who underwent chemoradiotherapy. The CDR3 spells CASRNMRGSYEQYF. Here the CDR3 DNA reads TGTGCCAGCAGAAACATGCGGGGTTCCTACGAGCAGTACTTC.